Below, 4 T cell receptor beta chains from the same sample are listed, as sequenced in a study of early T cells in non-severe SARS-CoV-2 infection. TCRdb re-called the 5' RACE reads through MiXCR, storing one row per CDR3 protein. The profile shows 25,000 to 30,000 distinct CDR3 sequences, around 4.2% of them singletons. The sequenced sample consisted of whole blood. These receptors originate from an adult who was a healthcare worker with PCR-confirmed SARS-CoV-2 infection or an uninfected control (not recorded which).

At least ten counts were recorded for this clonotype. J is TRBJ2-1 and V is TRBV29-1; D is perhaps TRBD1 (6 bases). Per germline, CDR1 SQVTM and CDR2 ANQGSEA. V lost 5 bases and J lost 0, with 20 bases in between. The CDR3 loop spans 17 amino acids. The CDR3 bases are TGCAGCGTTAGAAGTCTACAGGGAGTAAGCTCCTACAATGAGCAGTTCTTC. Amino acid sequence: CSVRSLQGVSSYNEQFF.

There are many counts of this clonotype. The CDR3: CASSQERRSETQYF. The CDR3 DNA follows: TGTGCCAGCAGCCAAGAGAGGAGGTCGGAGACCCAGTACTTC. The V gene is TRBV3-1, the J gene TRBJ2-5; tentative D call: TRBD2 (5 bases). CDR1 and CDR2 from the germline V gene are LGHDT and YNNKEL (reference sequence). This CDR3 has 14 amino acids. Trimming pared 0 bases from V and 5 bases from J, leaving 10 bases between.

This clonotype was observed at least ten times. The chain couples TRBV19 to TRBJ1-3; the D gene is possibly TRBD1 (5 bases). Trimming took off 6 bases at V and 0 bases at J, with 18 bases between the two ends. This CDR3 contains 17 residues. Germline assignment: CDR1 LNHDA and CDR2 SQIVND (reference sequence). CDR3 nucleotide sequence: TGTGCCAGTAGGCGCTCGGGTGAGGGGATCTCTGGAAACACCATATATTTT. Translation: CASRRSGEGISGNTIYF.

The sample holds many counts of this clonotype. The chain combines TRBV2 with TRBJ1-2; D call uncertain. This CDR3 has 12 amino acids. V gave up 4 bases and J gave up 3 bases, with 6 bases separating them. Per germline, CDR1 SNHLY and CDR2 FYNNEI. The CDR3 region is CASSGPDYGYTF. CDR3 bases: TGTGCCAGCAGTGGGCCGGACTATGGCTACACCTTC.